The rows below give T cell receptor beta chains drawn from one sample of a study of T cell repertoires in cytomegalovirus infection. TCRdb used MiXCR to reprocess the reads, holding one entry per CDR3 protein. The sample lists 250,000 to 400,000 distinct CDR3 sequences; approximately 25% were seen once. Their specific antigens are unknown. Sequenced material: cultured PBMCs, taken from culture after CMV antigen stimulation. These receptors originate from a human donor in good health (CMV status not recorded). Some clones in this sample may be carry-over from other donors' samples. Both conserved end residues are part of each CDR3. A D gene is named only where the DNA matches it firmly. Clone size is stated in some rows and not others, as once, few, many or a class when expanded.

J gene: TRBJ2-1
V gene: TRBV2
D gene: TRBD2
clone size: -
CDR3 DNA: TGTGCCACTCGAGGTGCTAGCGGGACCTATGAGCAGTTCTTC
CDR3 protein: CATRGASGTYEQFF

J gene: TRBJ2-3
V gene: TRBV28
D gene: -
clone size: -
CDR3 DNA: TGTGCCAGCCAAATAGGGGGCACAGATACGCAGTATTTT
CDR3 protein: CASQIGGTDTQYF

J gene: TRBJ2-1
V gene: TRBV27
D gene: TRBD2
clone size: once
CDR3 DNA: TGTGCCAGCAGTCTGAGCGGGAGAGTGTACTACAATGAGCAGTTCTTC
CDR3 protein: CASSLSGRVYYNEQFF

J gene: TRBJ2-7
V gene: TRBV6-2/TRBV6-3
D gene: -
clone size: -
CDR3 DNA: TGTGCCAGCAGTTCCGAGGACCTAGCTCCCTACGAGCAGTACTTC
CDR3 protein: CASSSEDLAPYEQYF

J gene: TRBJ2-7
V gene: TRBV2
D gene: -
clone size: few
CDR3 DNA: TGTGCCAGCAGCCAACCGGACCCACCCCTCTCCTACGAGCAGTACTTC
CDR3 protein: CASSQPDPPLSYEQYF

J gene: TRBJ1-6
V gene: TRBV7-6
D gene: -
clone size: few
CDR3 DNA: TGTGCCAGCAATTACCCAGAGAGGGACCTGACGGTTGGGAATTCACCCCTCCACTTT
CDR3 protein: CASNYPERDLTVGNSPLHF

J gene: TRBJ1-1
V gene: TRBV6-2/TRBV6-3
D gene: -
clone size: few
CDR3 DNA: TGTGCCAGCAGATTCGGACGGGCTGGGGACACTGAAGCTTTCTTT
CDR3 protein: CASRFGRAGDTEAFF

J gene: TRBJ1-1
V gene: TRBV7-2
D gene: -
clone size: many
CDR3 DNA: TGTGCCAGCAGCCGGGGGGACATGAACACTGAAGCTTTCTTT
CDR3 protein: CASSRGDMNTEAFF

J gene: TRBJ1-4
V gene: TRBV7-2
D gene: -
clone size: few
CDR3 DNA: TGTGCCAGCAGCCTGGAGGGTCAGCCTAATGAAAAACTGTTTTTT
CDR3 protein: CASSLEGQPNEKLFF

J gene: TRBJ2-1
V gene: TRBV10-1
D gene: TRBD2
clone size: many
CDR3 DNA: TGCGCCAGCAGCCAGAGAAGCGGGAGGGCCGTCGGGGATGAGCAGTTCTTC
CDR3 protein: CASSQRSGRAVGDEQFF

J gene: TRBJ2-1
V gene: TRBV9
D gene: -
clone size: -
CDR3 DNA: TGTGCCAGCAGCGTAGGAGACAGTGAAGACGAGCAGTTCTTC
CDR3 protein: CASSVGDSEDEQFF

J gene: TRBJ1-1
V gene: TRBV7-9
D gene: -
clone size: few
CDR3 DNA: TGTGCCAGCAGCTTAGGGCTAGGATTTCGGACAGAGAACACTGAAGCTTTCTTT
CDR3 protein: CASSLGLGFRTENTEAFF

J gene: TRBJ2-1
V gene: TRBV6-2/TRBV6-3
D gene: TRBD2
clone size: -
CDR3 DNA: TGTGCCAGCAGTTCCCGGACTAGCGGGAGATCCTACAATGAGCAGTTCTTC
CDR3 protein: CASSSRTSGRSYNEQFF

J gene: TRBJ1-1
V gene: TRBV20-1
D gene: -
clone size: few
CDR3 DNA: TGCAGTGCTTCCTTAAGCATGAACACTGAAGCTTTCTTT
CDR3 protein: CSASLSMNTEAFF

J gene: TRBJ2-5
V gene: TRBV11-3
D gene: -
clone size: few
CDR3 DNA: TGTGCCAGCAGGGACCGGGACGATCAAGAGACCCAGTACTTC
CDR3 protein: CASRDRDDQETQYF

J gene: TRBJ2-3
V gene: TRBV11-2
D gene: TRBD2
clone size: many
CDR3 DNA: TGTGCCAGCAGCCTAGCCGGGGGACTAGCGGGGGGAAGACCTAGCACAGATACGCAGTATTTT
CDR3 protein: CASSLAGGLAGGRPSTDTQYF

J gene: TRBJ2-7
V gene: TRBV11-1
D gene: -
clone size: many
CDR3 DNA: TGTGCCAGCAGCTTAGGAGGGGCGAGAGAGCAGTACTTC
CDR3 protein: CASSLGGAREQYF

J gene: TRBJ2-3
V gene: TRBV7-2
D gene: -
clone size: many
CDR3 DNA: TGTGCCAGCAGCCCCCGACTACCAGCGGATACGCAGTATTTT
CDR3 protein: CASSPRLPADTQYF

J gene: TRBJ1-6
V gene: TRBV7-2
D gene: -
clone size: -
CDR3 DNA: TGTGCCAGCAGCTTCAGGGAAAATTCACCCCTCCACTTT
CDR3 protein: CASSFRENSPLHF

J gene: TRBJ2-5
V gene: TRBV6-6
D gene: -
clone size: many
CDR3 DNA: TGTGCCAGCAGACGGGCCGCCACCCAAGAGACCCAGTACTTC
CDR3 protein: CASRRAATQETQYF

J gene: TRBJ2-7
V gene: TRBV6-1
D gene: -
clone size: -
CDR3 DNA: TGTGCCAGCAGGAGGACTGCAGGAGCCTACGAGCAGTACTTC
CDR3 protein: CASRRTAGAYEQYF

J gene: TRBJ2-3
V gene: TRBV20-1
D gene: -
clone size: -
CDR3 DNA: TGCAGTGCTGGAGGGGCAGGGGATGCAGATACGCAGTATTTT
CDR3 protein: CSAGGAGDADTQYF

J gene: TRBJ1-5
V gene: TRBV19
D gene: -
clone size: -
CDR3 DNA: TGTGCCAGTAGTTTGTCGCGCGTTACTAGCAATCAGCCCCAGCATTTT
CDR3 protein: CASSLSRVTSNQPQHF

J gene: TRBJ2-1
V gene: TRBV7-2
D gene: TRBD2
clone size: many
CDR3 DNA: TGTGCCAGCAGGACAGCTGGACTAGCGGGATTGGGTGAGCAGTTCTTC
CDR3 protein: CASRTAGLAGLGEQFF

J gene: TRBJ1-2
V gene: TRBV27
D gene: -
clone size: -
CDR3 DNA: TGTGCCAGCAGCCAGCTTCGACCGGGCGAGAATGGCTACACCTTC
CDR3 protein: CASSQLRPGENGYTF

J gene: TRBJ2-5
V gene: TRBV7-2
D gene: TRBD1
clone size: -
CDR3 DNA: TGTGCCAGCAGCCAGGACAGGGACCTGGTGGCCCAGTACTTC
CDR3 protein: CASSQDRDLVAQYF

J gene: TRBJ1-2
V gene: TRBV7-2
D gene: -
clone size: -
CDR3 DNA: TGTGCCAGCAGCTTAGCCGGGGTAGACTATGGCTACACCTTC
CDR3 protein: CASSLAGVDYGYTF

J gene: TRBJ2-7
V gene: TRBV6-5
D gene: TRBD2
clone size: -
CDR3 DNA: TGTGCCAGCAGTTACTCCAGCGGGAGAGCGAGTAAGGGCTACGAGCAGTACTTC
CDR3 protein: CASSYSSGRASKGYEQYF

J gene: TRBJ1-1
V gene: TRBV5-1
D gene: -
clone size: -
CDR3 DNA: TGCGCCAGCAGCTTGGATCTGGGGATGAACACTGAAGCTTTCTTT
CDR3 protein: CASSLDLGMNTEAFF

J gene: TRBJ2-2
V gene: TRBV19
D gene: -
clone size: few
CDR3 DNA: TGTGCCAGTAGTATAGACAGACAGACCGGGGAGCTGTTTTTT
CDR3 protein: CASSIDRQTGELFF

J gene: TRBJ1-3
V gene: TRBV7-2
D gene: TRBD1
clone size: many
CDR3 DNA: TGTGCCAGCAGCCCCCTTACAGGGGGCGCCGGAAACACCATATATTTT
CDR3 protein: CASSPLTGGAGNTIYF

J gene: TRBJ2-1
V gene: TRBV10-3
D gene: -
clone size: many
CDR3 DNA: TGTGCCATCAGTGAGAAAATTAGCAGCGGTGAGCAGTTCTTC
CDR3 protein: CAISEKISSGEQFF

J gene: TRBJ1-1
V gene: TRBV18
D gene: -
clone size: -
CDR3 DNA: TGTGCCAGCTCACCAAAGGTGCCAGATGAAGCTTTCTTT
CDR3 protein: CASSPKVPDEAFF

J gene: TRBJ2-1
V gene: TRBV5-6
D gene: TRBD2
clone size: many
CDR3 DNA: TGTGCCAGCAGCTCCAGTCTAGCGGGAGACTGGAATGAGCAGTTCTTC
CDR3 protein: CASSSSLAGDWNEQFF

J gene: TRBJ2-5
V gene: TRBV7-2
D gene: -
clone size: many
CDR3 DNA: TGTGCCAGCAGCCCCCACCCTCGGGAGACCCAGTACTTC
CDR3 protein: CASSPHPRETQYF

J gene: TRBJ2-7
V gene: TRBV2
D gene: -
clone size: few
CDR3 DNA: TGTGCCAGCCTCTTGGACGGTTACGAGCAGTACTTC
CDR3 protein: CASLLDGYEQYF

J gene: TRBJ1-2
V gene: TRBV6-2/TRBV6-3
D gene: -
clone size: -
CDR3 DNA: TGTGCCAGCACTGCTAAACGTGACTATGGCTACACCTTC
CDR3 protein: CASTAKRDYGYTF

J gene: TRBJ2-1
V gene: TRBV4-1
D gene: -
clone size: -
CDR3 DNA: TGCGCCAGCAGCCAAGACTATTATTCTCTCGATAAATCCTACAATGAGCAGTTCTTC
CDR3 protein: CASSQDYYSLDKSYNEQFF

J gene: TRBJ1-1
V gene: TRBV6-2/TRBV6-3
D gene: TRBD1
clone size: -
CDR3 DNA: TGTGCCAGCAGCCCCCCCCGAAGGGGGCTCTCTGAAGCTTTCTTT
CDR3 protein: CASSPPRRGLSEAFF

J gene: TRBJ1-1
V gene: TRBV29-1
D gene: -
clone size: -
CDR3 DNA: TGCAGCGCCTTAGTCCCCATGGGGACTGAAGCTTTCTTT
CDR3 protein: CSALVPMGTEAFF

J gene: TRBJ1-1
V gene: TRBV10-3
D gene: TRBD1
clone size: -
CDR3 DNA: TGTGCCATCGGAGACCAGGGGGCTGGTAGCACTGAAGCTTTCTTT
CDR3 protein: CAIGDQGAGSTEAFF

J gene: TRBJ2-7
V gene: TRBV6-1
D gene: TRBD1
clone size: many
CDR3 DNA: TGTGCCAGCAGTGAAGCCGGGACAGGGGGCTACGAGCAGTACTTC
CDR3 protein: CASSEAGTGGYEQYF

J gene: TRBJ2-7
V gene: TRBV28
D gene: TRBD1
clone size: many
CDR3 DNA: TGTGCCAGCAAAGTTCGTCTGGGACAGGAGGTTTTATCCAAGTCCTACGAGCAGTACTTC
CDR3 protein: CASKVRLGQEVLSKSYEQYF

J gene: TRBJ2-3
V gene: TRBV19
D gene: -
clone size: -
CDR3 DNA: TGTGCCAGTAGTACCGGGACACCGGATACGCAGTATTTT
CDR3 protein: CASSTGTPDTQYF